These T cell receptor beta chains were read from a single sample in a study of blood T cell repertoires in COVID-19. Data came from immunoSEQ multiplex PCR; TCRdb stores just in-frame clones and leaves some out. This sample has a few hundred thousand clones; about four fifths occur once, and the top ten carry approximately 14%. The specimen was peripheral blood. The receptors were gathered from a person aged 65 to 79 with COVID-19, enrolled during active disease. The CDR3 runs from the conserved cysteine through the conserved F or W. The order of the fields is J gene, D gene, clone size, V gene, CDR3 protein, CDR3 DNA. The D gene is left open where the match is weak. Clone sizes are given selectively: once, few, many, or a class where the clone is expanded.

J: TRBJ1-4
D: TRBD1
size: .
V: TRBV11-2
CDR3: CASSPRDRYEKLFF
DNA: TGTGCCAGCAGTCCGCGGGACAGATATGAAAAACTGTTTTTT

J: TRBJ1-5
D: TRBD1
size: .
V: TRBV7-8
CDR3: CASSRPGQGGQPQHF
DNA: TGTGCCAGCAGCAGACCGGGACAGGGTGGCCAGCCCCAGCATTTT

J: TRBJ2-7
D: .
size: .
V: TRBV21-1
CDR3: CASGRWVSEQYF
DNA: TGTGCCAGCGGGAGATGGGTATCCGAGCAGTACTTC

J: TRBJ1-3
D: .
size: .
V: TRBV5-1
CDR3: CASSISGQPSGNTIYF
DNA: TGCGCCAGCAGCATATCAGGGCAACCGTCTGGAAACACCATATATTTT

J: TRBJ1-6
D: .
size: .
V: TRBV19
CDR3: CASQGSYNSPLHF
DNA: TGTGCCAGCCAGGGTTCCTATAATTCACCCCTCCACTTT

J: TRBJ2-5
D: TRBD1
size: .
V: TRBV25-1
CDR3: CASSPGQVQETQYF
DNA: TGTGCCAGCAGCCCCGGACAGGTCCAAGAGACCCAGTACTTC

J: TRBJ1-4
D: .
size: once
V: TRBV28
CDR3: CASRDTSTNEKLFF
DNA: TGTGCCAGCAGGGACACCTCAACTAATGAAAAACTGTTTTTT

J: TRBJ1-2
D: TRBD1
size: .
V: TRBV10-3
CDR3: CAISATGTGAGYTF
DNA: TGTGCCATCAGTGCTACCGGGACAGGGGCTGGCTACACCTTC

J: TRBJ1-1
D: .
size: .
V: TRBV6-5
CDR3: CASSLAGTNTEAFF
DNA: TGTGCCAGCAGCCTCGCAGGTACTAACACTGAAGCTTTCTTT

J: TRBJ2-1
D: TRBD2
size: .
V: TRBV7-8
CDR3: CASSFLQDPGTSVVGYNEQFF
DNA: TGTGCCAGCAGCTTCCTCCAAGATCCCGGGACTAGCGTCGTCGGATACAATGAGCAGTTCTTC

J: TRBJ2-7
D: TRBD1
size: .
V: TRBV6-2/TRBV6-3
CDR3: CASSSGTGGFEQYF
DNA: TGTGCCAGCAGCTCCGGGACAGGGGGATTCGAGCAGTACTTC

J: TRBJ1-5
D: .
size: .
V: TRBV28
CDR3: CASRRPDSTAQPQHF
DNA: TGTGCCAGCAGAAGACCCGACAGTACCGCTCAGCCCCAGCATTTT

J: TRBJ2-2
D: TRBD2
size: many
V: TRBV5-1
CDR3: CASSLVPAGDSGELFF
DNA: TGCGCCAGCAGCTTGGTTCCAGCGGGGGACTCCGGGGAGCTGTTTTTT

J: TRBJ1-6
D: TRBD1
size: .
V: TRBV5-5
CDR3: CASSPSGQGSGLHF
DNA: TGTGCCAGCAGCCCCTCGGGACAGGGTTCAGGCCTCCACTTT

J: TRBJ2-1
D: .
size: once
V: TRBV9
CDR3: CASSVGGDEDEQFF
DNA: TGTGCCAGCAGCGTAGGGGGAGATGAGGATGAGCAGTTCTTC

J: TRBJ2-3
D: .
size: .
V: TRBV6-2/TRBV6-3
CDR3: CASSYEGVDTDTQYF
DNA: TGTGCCAGCAGTTACGAAGGGGTAGACACAGATACGCAGTATTTT

J: TRBJ2-5
D: TRBD2
size: .
V: TRBV5-1
CDR3: CASSLGTSGRVQETQYF
DNA: TGCGCCAGCAGCTTGGGGACTAGCGGGAGAGTCCAAGAGACCCAGTACTTC

J: TRBJ1-1
D: .
size: .
V: TRBV30
CDR3: CAWSLRQLNTEAFF
DNA: TGTGCCTGGAGTTTACGACAGTTGAACACTGAAGCTTTCTTT

J: TRBJ2-3
D: TRBD1
size: .
V: TRBV5-1
CDR3: CASSLVDWTRGDTQYF
DNA: TGCGCCAGCAGCTTGGTTGATTGGACCAGGGGGGATACGCAGTATTTT

J: TRBJ2-3
D: TRBD2
size: .
V: TRBV19
CDR3: CASSIGLAGGPGTDTQYF
DNA: TGTGCCAGTAGTATCGGGCTAGCGGGGGGGCCGGGCACAGATACGCAGTATTTT

J: TRBJ2-1
D: .
size: .
V: TRBV28
CDR3: CASGYEQFF
DNA: TGTGCCAGCGGCTATGAGCAGTTCTTC

J: TRBJ1-6
D: .
size: .
V: TRBV28
CDR3: CASTPGRNSPLHF
DNA: TGTGCCAGCACCCCAGGGCGGAATTCACCCCTCCACTTT

J: TRBJ2-1
D: TRBD2
size: .
V: TRBV7-6
CDR3: CASSLVGTSGKNEQFF
DNA: TGTGCCAGCAGCTTAGTTGGAACTAGCGGGAAGAATGAGCAGTTCTTC

J: TRBJ1-1
D: TRBD1
size: .
V: TRBV7-2
CDR3: CASRFTGGGEAFF
DNA: TGTGCCAGCAGGTTCACAGGGGGCGGAGAAGCTTTCTTT

J: TRBJ1-2
D: .
size: .
V: TRBV19
CDR3: CASSLGTPDYGYTF
DNA: TGTGCCAGTAGTCTCGGGACACCCGACTATGGCTACACCTTC

J: TRBJ1-2
D: TRBD1
size: .
V: TRBV19
CDR3: CASSISTGSYGYTF
DNA: TGTGCCAGTAGTATCTCGACAGGGAGCTATGGCTACACCTTC

J: TRBJ2-5
D: .
size: .
V: TRBV3-1/TRBV3-2
CDR3: CASSQRGTGYF
DNA: TGTGCCAGCAGCCAGCGGGGGACAGGATACTTC

J: TRBJ2-2
D: .
size: .
V: TRBV7-2
CDR3: CASSLARTENTGELFF
DNA: TGTGCCAGCAGCTTAGCAAGGACAGAGAACACCGGGGAGCTGTTTTTT

J: TRBJ2-7
D: .
size: .
V: TRBV6-5
CDR3: CASSYQGDRKYEQYF
DNA: TGTGCCAGCAGTTATCAGGGTGACAGGAAGTACGAGCAGTACTTC

J: TRBJ2-1
D: TRBD1
size: .
V: TRBV7-3
CDR3: CASSFPWQGVNEQFF
DNA: TGTGCCAGCAGTTTCCCATGGCAGGGGGTCAATGAGCAGTTCTTC

J: TRBJ2-7
D: TRBD2
size: .
V: TRBV4-3
CDR3: CASSQEFGTSGTSYEQYF
DNA: TGCGCCAGCAGCCAAGAATTTGGGACTAGCGGAACCTCCTACGAGCAGTACTTC

J: TRBJ2-3
D: TRBD1
size: few
V: TRBV6-5
CDR3: CASGRQGITDTQYF
DNA: TGTGCCAGCGGCCGACAGGGAATTACAGATACGCAGTATTTT

J: TRBJ2-3
D: .
size: .
V: TRBV5-1
CDR3: CASSLIVGSGGTDTQYF
DNA: TGCGCCAGCAGCTTGATCGTCGGGTCAGGGGGCACAGATACGCAGTATTTT